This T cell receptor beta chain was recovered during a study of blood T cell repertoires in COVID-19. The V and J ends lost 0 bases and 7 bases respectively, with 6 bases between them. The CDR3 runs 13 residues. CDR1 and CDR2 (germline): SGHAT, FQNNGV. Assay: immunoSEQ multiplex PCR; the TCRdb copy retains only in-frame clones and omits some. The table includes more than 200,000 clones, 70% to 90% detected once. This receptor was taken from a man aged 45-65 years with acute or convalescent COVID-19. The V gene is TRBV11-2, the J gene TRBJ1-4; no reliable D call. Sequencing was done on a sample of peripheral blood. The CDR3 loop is CASSLDEGEKLFF. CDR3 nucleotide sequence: TGTGCCAGCAGCTTAGATGAGGGTGAAAAACTGTTTTTT.